The following is a T cell receptor (beta chain) sequence with its context. The data belong to a study of Ad26.COV2.S vaccination and SARS-CoV-2 variants. The V end was cut by 4 bases, the J end by 6 bases, with 19 bases between. This CDR3 is 15 amino acids long. Per germline, CDR1 MDHEN and CDR2 SYDVKM. As for treatment: about 20 received Ad26.COV2.S at low or high dose, single or two shots; roughly five received placebo; per-sample allocation not given. It was on day 63 after the first vaccine or placebo injection that samples were taken. Sequencing was performed with immunoSEQ multiplex PCR; in TCRdb, only in-frame clones are kept and a portion is missing. The sample yields roughly 450,000 clones, roughly 90% seen once.

The receptor's source is a person between 18 and 60 years old who received the Ad26.COV2.S COVID-19 vaccine or a placebo. The material was peripheral blood, obtained in a trial of Ad26.COV2.S vaccine versus placebo. V usage is TRBV28 and J usage is TRBJ2-7, with D possibly called TRBD1 or TRBD2 (6 bases each). For the CDR3, the DNA is TGTGCCAGCAGTTCGGCCGGGGGCGGGGTGCTCGAGCAGTACTTC. It specifies CASSSAGGGVLEQYF.